The 8 T cell receptor beta chains given below trace back to one sample, sequenced in a study of T cell repertoires in cytomegalovirus infection. One entry per CDR3 protein results from TCRdb running MiXCR on the reads. The sample shows around 280,000 distinct CDR3 sequences, about 9.1% of them seen only once. The specimen sequenced was PBMCs. All receptors come from a human donor in good health (CMV status not recorded). Some clones in this sample may be carry-over from other donors' samples.

To note about this clonotype: Possible read error: a much larger clone is one base away. V is TRBV29-1 and J is TRBJ1-1; possibly TRBD1 for D (5 bases). CDR1 is SQVTM, CDR2 ANQGSEA, per germline. The CDR3 runs 12 residues. Here the CDR3 DNA reads TGCAGCGTCCCTTGGGGGGTCACTAAAGCTTTCTTT. Its translation: CSVPWGVTKAFF.

Ten or more counts support this clonotype. The chain recombines TRBV15 with TRBJ1-2; TRBD1 matches 9 bases. Germline CDR1 LNHNV, CDR2 YYDKDF (reference sequence). This CDR3 region has 15 residues. V shed 3 bases and J 8 bases; nucleotides not matched to a gene: 10. As DNA, the CDR3 is TGTGCCACCAGCAGGCCCGGGACAGGGCTTTCAGGCTACACCTTC. Protein: CATSRPGTGLSGYTF.

This clonotype has ten or more counts. The chain joins TRBV7-2 to TRBJ1-1; the D gene is possibly TRBD1 (5 bases). The germline gives CDR1 SGHTA, CDR2 FQGNSA. Trimming shortened V by 4 bases and J by 0 bases, and 12 bases separated the two germline ends. The CDR3 is 15 amino acids. The CDR3 coding sequence is TGTGCCAGCAGCTCGGGACTAGGGATGAACACTGAAGCTTTCTTT. This codes for CASSSGLGMNTEAFF.

This clonotype was seen many times. The gene calls are TRBV11-1 and TRBJ1-1; 8 bases match TRBD1. This CDR3 contains 15 residues. V gave up 4 bases and J gave up 5 bases; unmatched junction bases: 9. The germline V gene has CDR1 SGHAT and CDR2 FQDESV (reference sequence). The chain's CDR3 is CASSYPQGAGTEAFF. CDR3 sequence (DNA): TGTGCCAGCAGCTACCCTCAGGGGGCTGGGACTGAAGCTTTCTTT.

The V and J genes are TRBV19 and TRBJ1-1; D is ambiguous. Between the trimmed V and J ends, which lost 5 bases and 5 bases, there was a span of 15 bases. CDR3 length: 14 residues. CDR1 and CDR2 from the germline V gene are LNHDA and SQIVND (reference sequence). The CDR3 sequence: CASSSRHGRTEAFF. The CDR3 nucleotides read TGTGCCAGTAGTTCCCGACACGGTAGAACTGAAGCTTTCTTT.

This clonotype was observed at least ten times. The chain recombines TRBV5-1 with TRBJ2-1, with 10 positions matching TRBD2. Looked up from germline, CDR1 is SGHRS and CDR2 is YFSETQ. The CDR3 totals 17 residues. The junction had 9 bases not matched to a gene; V was cut back by 0 bases and J by 6 bases. The CDR3 nucleotides are TGCGCCAGCAGCTTGGCACCAGCGGGGGGGGGGATCAATGAGCAGTTCTTC. Translating it yields CASSLAPAGGGINEQFF. Full variable domain (remainder filled in from reference TRBV5-1 and TRBJ2-1): KAGVTQTPRYLIKTRGQQVTLSCSPISGHRSVSWYQQTPGQGLQFLFEYFSETQRNKGNFPGRFSGRQFSNSRSEMNVSTLELGDSALYLCASSLAPAGGGINEQFFGPGTRLTVL.

V usage is TRBV12-3 or TRBV12-4 and J usage is TRBJ1-4; TRBD1 agrees at 7 bases. The junction had 7 bases not matched to a gene; V was cut back by 1 base and J by 11 bases. CDR3 size: 14 residues. CDR3 sequence reads: CASSLGTGGGKLFF. CDR3 DNA: TGTGCCAGCAGTTTAGGGACAGGCGGGGGGAAACTGTTTTTT.

The chain couples TRBV28 to TRBJ1-1; D is possibly TRBD1 (6 bases). The CDR3 contains 15 residues. CDR1 is MDHEN and CDR2 is SYDVKM in the germline V gene. V was trimmed by 6 bases and J by 1 base, leaving 15 bases between them. CDR3 in DNA: TGTGCCAGCAGCTCGCGGACAGTTTGGAACACTGAAGCTTTCTTT. Its protein product is CASSSRTVWNTEAFF.